This TCR beta chain is drawn from a study of glioma-infiltrating T cells after dendritic cell vaccination. Overall study context: Patients had newly diagnosed or recurrent glioblastoma and received dendritic cell vaccines. Three intradermal dendritic cell vaccine injections were given every two weeks.

From germline, CDR1 is LNHDA and CDR2 SQIVND (reference sequence). V shed 6 bases and J shed 2 bases, with 14 bases lying between them. The CDR3 length is 14 residues. TCRdb's table, derived via immunoSEQ multiplex PCR, lists solely in-frame clones and lacks some. Counted here are about 90,000 clones, around four fifths occurring once; the ten biggest clones make up roughly 6.8%. Time point described: after dendritic cell vaccination, including at tumor progression/relapse. Selection required adequate fresh-frozen tumor tissue plus more than two years' survival data. The chain employs TRBV19 and TRBJ2-7, with a possible D match to TRBD2 (5 bases). The specimen comprised blood, sampled after dendritic cell vaccination. The TCR was taken from a human donor with glioblastoma. Written as DNA, the CDR3 is TGTGCCAGTAGCCCCCAGCCCGGGGCCTACGAGCAGTACTTC. This sequence encodes CASSPQPGAYEQYF. Variable domain in full (rest from reference TRBV19 and TRBJ2-7): DGGITQSPKYLFRKEGQNVTLSCEQNLNHDAMYWYRQDPGQGLRLIYYSQIVNDFQKGDIAEGYSVSREKKESFPLTVTSAQKNPTAFYLCASSPQPGAYEQYFGPGTRLTVT.